In its sample, the clone carrying this TCR beta chain was seen many times. No antigen is known for it. This specimen belongs to a study of post-analysis software for immune sequencing data. Study at large: Patients had relapsing-remitting, secondary progressive or progressive-relapsing multiple sclerosis; some lacked subtype. The study, taken as a whole, reports: Those samples that were prepared in the same batch co-clustered strongly by F measure. There were five TRBV segments more frequent in patients than controls, and TRBV5-6, TRBV5-1 and TRBV20-1 were among them. For normalized Chao1 diversity, multiple sclerosis patients scored significantly lower than controls did.

TCR beta cDNA libraries had unique molecular identifiers. From around 0.96 to 9.9 million T cells, 400,000 to 600,000 cDNA molecules were obtained. TCRdb used MiXCR to reprocess the PCR reads, holding one entry per CDR3 protein. The sample includes just over 250,000 distinct CDR3 sequences, 35% to 45% of them seen just once. Trimming cost V 2 bases and J 3 bases, with 11 bases left between them. The length of the CDR3 is 15 residues. Germline values: CDR1 SGHTA, CDR2 FQGNSA. Sequencing was done on a sample of blood. The chain joins TRBV7-2 to TRBJ2-1; possibly TRBD2 for D (5 bases). The receptor was derived from a girl aged 10-17 years with multiple sclerosis. As DNA, the CDR3 is TGTGCCAGCAGCTTAACCCCTAGCAACTACAATGAGCAGTTCTTC. Translated: CASSLTPSNYNEQFF.